This T cell receptor beta chain comes out of a study of T cells in localized non-small cell lung cancer. Trimming stripped 4 bases from V and 3 bases from J, with 12 bases between. CDR3 size: 13 residues. The germline CDR1 and CDR2 sequences are GTSNPN and SVGIG (reference sequence). Here immunoSEQ multiplex PCR was the method, and the copy in TCRdb shows in-frame clones only, minus some. The top ten hold roughly 12% of the sample, which has roughly 35,000 clones, around 93% seen once. The TCR was taken from a female donor older than 55 with stage II lung adenocarcinoma. This rearrangement joins TRBV30 to TRBJ1-1; perhaps TRBD1 as D (5 bases). The sample consisted of peripheral blood mononuclear cells, taken before any cancer treatment. The CDR3 DNA follows: TGTGCCTGGATGTGGGGCAGTGACACTGAAGCTTTCTTT. This gives the protein CAWMWGSDTEAFF.